These 3 T cell receptor beta chains came from one sample sequenced in a study of CD8 T cells in ankylosing spondylitis. General study points: Among TCR beta sequences, a motif of about 8 highly homologous variants appeared characteristic of ankylosing spondylitis blood.

Antigen specificity for these receptors is unknown. TCRdb passed the 5' RACE reads through MiXCR, listing each CDR3 protein once. This table has about 840,000 distinct CDR3 sequences, roughly 12% appearing once. Specimen: blood, either unsorted or a sorted T cell fraction (not recorded which). The receptor set was obtained from a male donor with ankylosing spondylitis.

The chain combines TRBV12-3 or TRBV12-4 with TRBJ1-4; 9 bases map to TRBD1. With V trimmed by 3 bases and J by 3 bases, 8 bases remained unmatched. The length of the CDR3 is 17 residues. The CDR3 DNA reads TGTGCCAGCAGTTTCTTCCCTGGGACAGGGTCTAATGAAAAACTGTTTTTT. Its protein product is CASSFFPGTGSNEKLFF.

This clonotype has at least ten counts. The chain couples TRBV4-3 to TRBJ2-1, with D perhaps assigned TRBD1 or TRBD2 (5 bases each). V lost 3 bases, J lost 5 bases, and 17 bases lay in between. The CDR3 consists of 16 residues. Germline V gene sequence: CDR1 LGHNA, CDR2 YSLEER. This chain's CDR3 is CASSHRDPYLDNEQFF. As DNA, the CDR3 is TGCGCCAGCAGCCATCGGGACCCCTACTTGGACAATGAGCAGTTCTTC.

This clonotype showed up just a few times. V usage is TRBV4-3 and J usage is TRBJ1-4; D might be TRBD1 (5 bases). The V end lost 0 bases, the J end lost 7 bases, and 12 bases lay between the germline ends. This CDR3 comprises 15 residues. Per germline, CDR1 LGHNA and CDR2 YSLEER. The CDR3 sequence: CASSQESGKGEKLFF. CDR3 nucleotide sequence: TGCGCCAGCAGCCAAGAGTCAGGGAAAGGTGAAAAACTGTTTTTT.